This passage covers 4 T cell receptor beta chains from one sample sequenced in a study of T cell repertoires in cytomegalovirus infection. From the reads, TCRdb called clonotypes with MiXCR, one entry per CDR3 protein. This sample has 650,000 to 850,000 distinct CDR3 sequences, with around 29% found just once. No antigen is known for these receptors. The sample here was cultured CD8+ T cells from PBMCs, taken from culture after CMV antigen stimulation. Source of these receptors: a human donor in good health (CMV status not recorded). Some clones in this sample may be carry-over from other donors' samples.

This chain joins TRBV5-4 and TRBJ1-5; no firm D call. Trimming took off 3 bases at V and 10 bases at J, with 20 bases between the two ends. Germline CDR1 is SGHNT and CDR2 is YYREEE (reference sequence). This CDR3 is 15 amino acids long. Written as DNA, the CDR3 is TGTGCCAGCAGCTCCTCGGTACTCCCGAATGGACCCCAGCATTTT. Encoded protein: CASSSSVLPNGPQHF. The whole variable domain, filled in from reference TRBV5-4 and TRBJ1-5, reads ETGVTQSPTHLIKTRGQQVTLRCSSQSGHNTVSWYQQALGQGPQFIFQYYREEENGRGNFPPRFSGLQFPNYSSELNVNALELDDSALYLCASSSSVLPNGPQHFGDGTRLSIL.

This chain joins TRBV20-1 and TRBJ1-6; D is ambiguous. Trimming took off 5 bases at V and 9 bases at J, with 17 bases between the two ends. Germline values: CDR1 DFQATT, CDR2 SNEGSKA (reference sequence). This CDR3 is 14 amino acids long. For the CDR3, the DNA is TGCAGTGCTGCGTATGAGAACTACGGTTCACCCCTCCACTTT. Translation gives CSAAYENYGSPLHF.

The J gene is TRBJ2-1, the V gene TRBV15; 8 bases map to TRBD2. Germline CDR1 and CDR2: LNHNV and YYDKDF (reference sequence). Losses at the gene ends were 3 bases for V and 7 bases for J; bases not matched to a gene: 11. The CDR3 runs to 16 residues. The CDR3 loop is CATSREVAGKMNEQFF. The CDR3 DNA is TGTGCCACCAGCAGGGAGGTAGCGGGGAAAATGAATGAGCAGTTCTTC.

The V gene is TRBV24-1, the J gene TRBJ2-3; 7 positions match TRBD1. V gave up 2 bases and J gave up 2 bases; unmatched junction bases: 18. CDR3 length: 20 amino acids. Per the germline V gene, CDR1 is KGHDR and CDR2 is SFDVKD. The CDR3 loop is CATSDWDSVTKQAYTDTQYF. Written as DNA, the CDR3 is TGTGCCACCAGTGATTGGGACAGTGTTACTAAACAAGCGTACACAGATACGCAGTATTTT.